The sequence of this TCR beta chain was determined in a study of breast tumors, draining lymph nodes, adjacent tissues. Remarks on this clonotype: What it binds is unknown.

TCRdb itself ran the multiplex PCR reads through MiXCR, one entry per CDR3 protein. The profile shows about 130,000 distinct CDR3 sequences, 21% of them singletons. Axillary draining lymph nodes of breast cancer patients supplied the node samples. The study, taken as a whole, reports: Most tumor T cells seemingly derive from lymph node, then expand in tumor. Tumors had less TCR diversity than lymph nodes, more than nontumor tissue. Luminal-like breast cancer showed significantly higher tumor–nontumor repertoire similarity than basal-like. The lymph node origin of tumor T cells was framed as consistent with a hypothesis, not demonstrated.

V lost 3 bases and J lost 4; bases outside the gene matches: 6. Germline values: CDR1 SGDLS, CDR2 YYNGEE. This CDR3 contains 14 residues. The sequenced sample consisted of axillary lymph node tissue. This TCR was sampled from a female donor with breast cancer. Some clones in this sample may be carry-over from other donors' samples. The rearrangement joins TRBV9 to TRBJ1-1; 7 nucleotides match TRBD1. CDR3 bases: TGTGCCAGCAGCGCCTCTAACAGGGGCACTGAAGCTTTCTTT. Encoded protein: CASSASNRGTEAFF.